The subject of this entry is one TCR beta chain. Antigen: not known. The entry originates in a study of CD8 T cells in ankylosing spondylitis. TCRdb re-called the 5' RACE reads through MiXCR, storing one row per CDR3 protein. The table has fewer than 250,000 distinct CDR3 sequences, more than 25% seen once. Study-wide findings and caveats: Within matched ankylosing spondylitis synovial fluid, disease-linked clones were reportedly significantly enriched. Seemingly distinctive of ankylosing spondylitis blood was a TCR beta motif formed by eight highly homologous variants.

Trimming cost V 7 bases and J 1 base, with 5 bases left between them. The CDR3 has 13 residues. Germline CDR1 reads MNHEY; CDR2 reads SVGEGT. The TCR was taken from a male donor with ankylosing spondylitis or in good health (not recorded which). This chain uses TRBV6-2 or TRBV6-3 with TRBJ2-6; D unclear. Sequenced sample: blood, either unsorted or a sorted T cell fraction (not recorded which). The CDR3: CASMASGANVLTF. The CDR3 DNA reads TGTGCCAGCATGGCGTCTGGGGCCAACGTCCTGACTTTC.